This TCR beta chain was captured in a study of monozygotic twins with inflammatory bowel disease. TCR libraries were prepared from 3,500 to 4,500 ng total RNA each. With the 5' RACE reads reprocessed, TCRdb shows one record per CDR3 protein and no DNA. The sample's table shows about 160,000 distinct CDR3 sequences. As regards this clonotype: Its antigen is currently unknown.

The study, taken as a whole, reports: Among T cells, the various subtypes were not distinguishable. Compared with healthy twins, IBD patients shared fewer clonotypes with others, especially with disease activity.

The germline V gene encodes CDR1 SGDLS and CDR2 YYNGEE. This CDR3 has 15 residues. Whole blood supplied total RNA, and T cells were not sorted. Sequencing used blood. This TCR was recovered from a human donor with ulcerative colitis or Crohn's disease, or a healthy co-twin of an affected twin (not recorded which). This sequence joins TRBV9 and TRBJ2-5; TCRdb selects TRBD2, and the lack of DNA leaves this call unchecked. The CDR3 sequence is CASSMAAGVGETQYF.